This T cell receptor beta chain comes out of a study of T cells in localized non-small cell lung cancer. Overall study findings and caveats: Uninvolved adjacent lung showed the highest T cell clonality, exceeding tumor.

On this clone itself: Its antigen is not identified.

Sequencing was performed with immunoSEQ multiplex PCR; in TCRdb, only in-frame clones are kept and a portion is missing. Of fewer than 15,000 clones listed, about 80% are singletons. This CDR3 contains 14 residues. Per the germline V gene, CDR1 is SNHLY and CDR2 is FYNNEI. Trimming cost V 1 base and J 5 bases, with 10 bases left between them. This sequence was found in a male donor aged 60 or over with stage I squamous cell lung carcinoma. The material sequenced was peripheral blood, taken before any cancer treatment. The chain carries TRBV2 and TRBJ2-3, with D possibly matching TRBD2 (6 bases). CDR3 protein: CASSEGSGGDTQYF. The CDR3 DNA is TGTGCCAGCAGTGAAGGTAGCGGAGGAGATACGCAGTATTTT.